A single sample is the source of the 6 T cell receptor beta chains below, sequenced in a study of technical replicates of blood from a few donors. Profiled with immunoSEQ multiplex PCR; TCRdb holds only in-frame clones, not every one. The sample contains around 17,000 clones, roughly 91% of which appear only once. The sequenced sample consisted of PBMCs. The receptors stem from a human donor in good health.

The rearrangement links TRBV9 to TRBJ2-7; D uncertain. With 5 bases removed from V and 0 bases from J, the gap between germline ends came to 12 bases. This CDR3 contains 14 residues. Germline V CDR1 and CDR2: SGDLS, YYNGEE. CDR3 DNA: TGTGCCAGCAGTAAACAGATAAGCTCCTACGAGCAGTACTTC. Its translation: CASSKQISSYEQYF.

This sequence joins TRBV7-3 and TRBJ1-5; D call uncertain. The CDR3 is 13 residues long. Germline CDR1 is SGHTA and CDR2 is FQGTGA. Trimming removed 2 bases from V and 4 bases from J, with 6 bases in between. The CDR3 DNA sequence: TGTGCCAGCAGCTTAGACGGGAATCAGCCCCAGCATTTT. This translates into CASSLDGNQPQHF.

This sequence joins TRBV5-1 and TRBJ2-2; D is possibly TRBD2 (6 bases). Germline CDR1 reads SGHRS; CDR2 reads YFSETQ. This CDR3 spans 15 amino acids. The V gene lost 4 bases and the J gene lost 8 bases, with 18 bases spanning the gap. The CDR3 region is CASSLQGGMDGELFF. In nucleotides, the CDR3 is TGCGCCAGCAGCCTTCAGGGCGGGATGGATGGGGAGCTGTTTTTT. Combining the CDR3 with reference TRBV5-1 and TRBJ2-2 gives the whole variable domain KAGVTQTPRYLIKTRGQQVTLSCSPISGHRSVSWYQQTPGQGLQFLFEYFSETQRNKGNFPGRFSGRQFSNSRSEMNVSTLELGDSALYLCASSLQGGMDGELFFGEGSRLTVL.

The chain combines TRBV18 with TRBJ2-5; possible D gene TRBD2, 6 bases. The CDR3 consists of 13 residues. V lost 1 base and J 5 bases, leaving 8 bases between the germline ends. In germline, CDR1 is KGHSH, CDR2 LQKENI. CDR3 DNA: TGTGCCAGCTCACCACGGGGGGTGGAGACCCAGTACTTC. Encoded protein: CASSPRGVETQYF.

This chain links TRBV19 with TRBJ2-7; 12 bases map to TRBD2. The germline gives CDR1 LNHDA, CDR2 SQIVND (reference sequence). The CDR3 has 15 amino acids. The V gene end was trimmed by 10 bases and the J gene end by 0 bases; junction bases not matched to a gene: 7. CDR3 protein: CATRLAGVPSYEQYF. CDR3 bases: TGTGCCACCAGACTAGCGGGAGTTCCCTCCTACGAGCAGTACTTC.

The J gene is TRBJ2-1, the V gene TRBV4-1; D may be TRBD2 (6 bases). Germline V gives CDR1 MGHRA, CDR2 YSYEKL. This CDR3 has 15 amino acids. V was pared by 3 bases and J by 6 bases, with 15 bases between. The CDR3 region has the DNA TGCGCCAGCAGCCAGGGGGACTTTGGGATCAATGAGCAGTTCTTC. Translated, it gives CASSQGDFGINEQFF.